This T cell receptor (beta chain) was recovered during a study of T cell responses to AZD1222 COVID-19 vaccine. This clone was seen more than once but under ten times. Data came from immunoSEQ multiplex PCR; TCRdb stores just in-frame clones and leaves some out. The sample has about 93,000 clones, approximately 90% seen once. This sample comprised peripheral blood, obtained 28 days after the second AZD1222 dose. The TCR sequence derives from an adult who received the AZD1222 COVID-19 vaccine.

Here the CDR3 reads CATSRDKGAGTSAEQFF. The CDR3 region has the DNA TGTGCCACCAGCAGAGATAAAGGGGCCGGGACTAGCGCCGAGCAGTTCTTC. The J gene is TRBJ2-1, the V gene TRBV15; 10 positions agree with TRBD2. V shed 0 bases and J 10 bases; nucleotides not matched to a gene: 12. Germline CDR1 and CDR2: LNHNV and YYDKDF (reference sequence). The CDR3 runs 17 residues.